These 8 T cell receptor beta chains share one sample of origin, sequenced in a study of low-dose radiotherapy and immunotherapy resistance in tumors. First-strand cDNA used TRAV- and TRBV-specific primers, covering alpha and beta chains. A roughly 20-cycle PCR with a constant-region primer and V-primer adapter amplified TCRs. TCRdb redid the calling of the reads with MiXCR, one entry per CDR3 protein. The repertoire includes 75,000 to 95,000 distinct CDR3 sequences, 9.4% of them detected once, and approximately 0.98% sits in the top ten. The time point was: before trial treatment. The specimen was PBMCs, collected before treatment. These TCRs come from a male donor with prostate cancer.

This clonotype was seen many times. The V gene is TRBV7-9, the J gene TRBJ2-6, with D unclear. Germline CDR1 and CDR2: SEHNR and FQNEAQ (reference sequence). The CDR3 covers 12 residues. The V end lost 4 bases, the J end lost 2 bases, and 0 bases lay between the germline ends. The CDR3 region is CASSSGANVLTF. CDR3 nucleotide sequence: TGTGCCAGCAGCTCTGGGGCCAACGTCCTGACTTTC.

This clonotype was recorded at least ten times. The V and J genes are TRBV5-4 and TRBJ2-7, with D maybe TRBD2 (5 bases). This CDR3 comprises 14 residues. V lost 0 bases and J lost 3, with 10 bases in between. The germline V gene has CDR1 SGHNT and CDR2 YYREEE (reference sequence). This CDR3 is CASSLGVANYEQYF. Here the CDR3 DNA reads TGTGCCAGCAGCTTGGGGGTAGCGAACTACGAGCAGTACTTC.

This clonotype was found many times. J is TRBJ2-3 and V is TRBV6-2 or TRBV6-3; no reliable D call. CDR1 and CDR2 from the germline V gene are MNHEY and SVGEGT. V lost 5 bases and J lost 3, with 12 bases in between. The CDR3 covers 14 residues. DNA for the CDR3: TGTGCCAGCAGTGTGTCGGTTGCTACAGATACGCAGTATTTT. Amino acid sequence: CASSVSVATDTQYF.

Ten or more counts support this clonotype. The V gene is TRBV29-1, the J gene TRBJ2-2; no firm D call. Germline V lookup: CDR1 SQVTM, CDR2 ANQGSEA. The CDR3 has 12 amino acids. Trimming left V 3 bases short and J 5 bases short, with 7 bases between. The CDR3 region has the DNA TGCAGCGTTGAGAAGGGAACCGGGGAGCTGTTTTTT. It translates to CSVEKGTGELFF.

Many counts were recorded for this clonotype. CDR3 sequence: CASSPRRLEVTGELFF. The CDR3 coding sequence is TGTGCCAGCAGTCCCAGGAGACTAGAGGTCACCGGGGAGCTGTTTTTT. The V gene is TRBV12-3 or TRBV12-4, the J gene TRBJ2-2; perhaps TRBD2 as D (6 bases). V was pared by 5 bases and J by 4 bases, with 17 bases between. The CDR3 has 16 amino acids.

Many counts were recorded for this clonotype. The chain's CDR3 is CASSNSGQGLGSYEQYF. The CDR3, as DNA: TGTGCCAGTAGTAACTCGGGACAGGGATTGGGGTCCTACGAGCAGTACTTC. The chain joins TRBV19 to TRBJ2-7; TRBD1 matches 9 bases. CDR3 length: 17 residues. J gave up 1 base and V 4 bases, and 11 bases lay outside the gene matches. The germline gives CDR1 LNHDA, CDR2 SQIVND (reference sequence).

Ten or more counts support this clonotype. The V and J genes are TRBV30 and TRBJ1-5; weak D call: TRBD1 (5 bases). Germline V gene data show CDR1 as GTSNPN and CDR2 as SVGIG (reference sequence). Trimming removed 0 bases at V and 6 bases at J, with 12 bases between. CDR3 length equals 14 residues. The CDR3 DNA sequence: TGTGCCTGGAGTGTATCGCCCCAGGGTCAGCCCCAGCATTTT. Translating gives CAWSVSPQGQPQHF.

V and J are TRBV5-1 and TRBJ2-7; TRBD1 matches 8 bases. This CDR3 has 15 amino acids. From germline, CDR1 is SGHRS and CDR2 YFSETQ. With V trimmed by 4 bases and J by 4 bases, 10 bases remained unmatched. CDR3 nucleotides: TGCGCCAGCAGCCTGTCGGCCAGGGGGCTATACGAGCAGTACTTC. It codes for CASSLSARGLYEQYF.